The rows below give T cell receptor beta chains drawn from one sample of a study of blood T cell repertoires in COVID-19. Assay: immunoSEQ multiplex PCR; the TCRdb copy retains only in-frame clones and omits some. The table has some 90,000 clones, nearly 90% seen once. The sequencing input was peripheral blood. Source of these receptors: a man aged 50 to 59 with acute or convalescent COVID-19. Both conserved end residues are part of each CDR3. The order of the fields is V gene, clone size, CDR3 length, J gene, CDR3 protein. Size values are once, few and many counts, or a class for expanded clones, and some rows have none.

V gene: TRBV19; clone size: -; CDR3 length: 14; J gene: TRBJ2-7; CDR3 protein: CASRAQGASYEQYF
V gene: TRBV28; clone size: -; CDR3 length: 16; J gene: TRBJ1-6; CDR3 protein: CASSVGQGVNNSPLHF
V gene: TRBV7-8; clone size: -; CDR3 length: 13; J gene: TRBJ1-2; CDR3 protein: CASSRGLDYGYTF
V gene: TRBV3-1/TRBV3-2; clone size: once; CDR3 length: 17; J gene: TRBJ1-4; CDR3 protein: CASSQAPLGTGNEKLFF
V gene: TRBV3-1/TRBV3-2; clone size: -; CDR3 length: 18; J gene: TRBJ2-2; CDR3 protein: CASSQGRSGGPRTGELFF
V gene: TRBV11-3; clone size: -; CDR3 length: 15; J gene: TRBJ2-1; CDR3 protein: CASSLSQGSYNEQFF
V gene: TRBV2; clone size: -; CDR3 length: 12; J gene: TRBJ1-2; CDR3 protein: CATSGGSYGYTF
V gene: TRBV30; clone size: -; CDR3 length: 14; J gene: TRBJ1-6; CDR3 protein: CAWKSFSYNSPLHF
V gene: TRBV3-1/TRBV3-2; clone size: -; CDR3 length: 14; J gene: TRBJ2-3; CDR3 protein: CASSQDPRTDTQYF
V gene: TRBV28; clone size: -; CDR3 length: 14; J gene: TRBJ1-3; CDR3 protein: CASSLSVTGNTIYF
V gene: TRBV28; clone size: -; CDR3 length: 14; J gene: TRBJ1-2; CDR3 protein: CASSLAEGRYGYTF
V gene: TRBV23-1; clone size: -; CDR3 length: 13; J gene: TRBJ1-2; CDR3 protein: CASSHRTVYGYTF
V gene: TRBV6-6; clone size: -; CDR3 length: 17; J gene: TRBJ2-2; CDR3 protein: CASSPTSGGAHTGELFF
V gene: TRBV30; clone size: -; CDR3 length: 13; J gene: TRBJ2-7; CDR3 protein: CAWTWRGGQEQYF
V gene: TRBV2; clone size: -; CDR3 length: 16; J gene: TRBJ1-2; CDR3 protein: CASSEVGRDSLYGYTF
V gene: TRBV27; clone size: -; CDR3 length: 14; J gene: TRBJ1-4; CDR3 protein: CASRRPGQNEKLFF
V gene: TRBV9; clone size: once; CDR3 length: 15; J gene: TRBJ2-5; CDR3 protein: CASSVGRGPWETQYF
V gene: TRBV7-9; clone size: -; CDR3 length: 14; J gene: TRBJ2-7; CDR3 protein: CASSSPLSRNEQYF
V gene: TRBV11-2; clone size: -; CDR3 length: 16; J gene: TRBJ1-1; CDR3 protein: CASSPTSRTANTEAFF
V gene: TRBV28; clone size: -; CDR3 length: 15; J gene: TRBJ1-1; CDR3 protein: CASSTPGTGDTEAFF
V gene: TRBV6-4; clone size: once; CDR3 length: 14; J gene: TRBJ1-5; CDR3 protein: CASKERVGNQPQHF
V gene: TRBV6-1; clone size: -; CDR3 length: 20; J gene: TRBJ1-2; CDR3 protein: CASSEATTGTGGVLNYGYTF
V gene: TRBV9; clone size: -; CDR3 length: 17; J gene: TRBJ1-5; CDR3 protein: CASSVGEAPFSNQPQHF
V gene: TRBV6-5; clone size: -; CDR3 length: 15; J gene: TRBJ1-6; CDR3 protein: CASKRQGAGNSPLHF
V gene: TRBV6-4; clone size: -; CDR3 length: 16; J gene: TRBJ2-3; CDR3 protein: CASSDSSSGGADTQYF
V gene: TRBV3-1/TRBV3-2; clone size: -; CDR3 length: 16; J gene: TRBJ1-2; CDR3 protein: CASSQDPDRKISGYTF
V gene: TRBV7-8; clone size: -; CDR3 length: 13; J gene: TRBJ2-3; CDR3 protein: CASSLGVGNTQYF
V gene: TRBV5-5; clone size: -; CDR3 length: 17; J gene: TRBJ1-4; CDR3 protein: CASSLLAGLATNEKLFF
V gene: TRBV6-6; clone size: -; CDR3 length: 16; J gene: TRBJ1-2; CDR3 protein: CASRTTSPGQRYGYTF
V gene: TRBV4-2; clone size: -; CDR3 length: 16; J gene: TRBJ2-2; CDR3 protein: CASSRVSGGYDGELFF
V gene: TRBV28; clone size: -; CDR3 length: 19; J gene: TRBJ1-3; CDR3 protein: CASSSYFRDRGDYGNTIYF
V gene: TRBV12-3/TRBV12-4; clone size: -; CDR3 length: 13; J gene: TRBJ1-1; CDR3 protein: CASSKGMGAEAFF
V gene: TRBV6-5; clone size: -; CDR3 length: 15; J gene: TRBJ1-2; CDR3 protein: CASSYSRGGLYGYTF
V gene: TRBV30; clone size: -; CDR3 length: 12; J gene: TRBJ1-1; CDR3 protein: CAWDYGAPEAFF
V gene: TRBV2; clone size: -; CDR3 length: 11; J gene: TRBJ1-2; CDR3 protein: CASSEGGPYTF
V gene: TRBV6-7; clone size: once; CDR3 length: 14; J gene: TRBJ1-2; CDR3 protein: CASSCPTGTYGYTF